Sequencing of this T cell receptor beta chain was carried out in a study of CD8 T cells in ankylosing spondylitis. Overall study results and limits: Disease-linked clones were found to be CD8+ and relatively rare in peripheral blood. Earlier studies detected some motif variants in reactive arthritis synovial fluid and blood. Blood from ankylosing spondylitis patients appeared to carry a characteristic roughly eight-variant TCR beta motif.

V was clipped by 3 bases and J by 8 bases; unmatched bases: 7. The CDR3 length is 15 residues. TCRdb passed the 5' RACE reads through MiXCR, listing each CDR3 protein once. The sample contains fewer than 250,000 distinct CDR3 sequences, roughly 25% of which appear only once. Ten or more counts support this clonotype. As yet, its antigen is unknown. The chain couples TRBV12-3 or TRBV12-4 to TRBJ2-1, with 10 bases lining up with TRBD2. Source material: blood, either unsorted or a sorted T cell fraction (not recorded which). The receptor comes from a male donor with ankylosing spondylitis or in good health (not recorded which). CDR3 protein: CASSFVTSGIDEQFF. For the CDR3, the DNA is TGTGCCAGCAGTTTCGTAACTAGCGGGATAGATGAGCAGTTCTTC.